This T cell receptor beta chain emerged from a study of cytomegalovirus exposure and HLA in healthy donors. The study, taken as a whole, reports: The study listed some 160 cytomegalovirus-associated TCR beta chains. A subsequent analysis found that TCR clusters from the first cohort also tended to co-occur in the roughly 120 validation repertoires, with around 94% of cluster scores above 0.

V lost 4 bases and J lost 1, with 11 bases in between. CDR3 length: 15 amino acids. CDR1 is SNHLY, CDR2 FYNNEI, per germline. Comments on this clone: Its antigen remains unknown.

The donors were part of the 120-subject validation cohort, which stood apart from the approximately 670-subject first cohort. Using immunoSEQ multiplex PCR, the repertoire was profiled, and TCRdb retains in-frame clones only, with some absent. The table shows roughly 190,000 clones, with roughly 88% occurring only once. The sequenced sample was PBMCs. The chain recombines TRBV2 with TRBJ1-5, with D possibly matching TRBD1 (6 bases). This clonotype was obtained from a woman between 18 and 29 years old in good health and CMV-seronegative. The CDR3 DNA reads as TGTGCCAGCAGTGTCCAGGGGCTAAGCAATCAGCCCCAGCATTTT. Amino acid sequence: CASSVQGLSNQPQHF.